A single sample gave rise to the 26 T cell receptor beta chains below, sequenced in a study of graft-versus-host responses after intestinal transplantation. This table comes from immunoSEQ multiplex PCR, and its TCRdb copy is limited to in-frame clones, with some not included. The repertoire has tens of thousands of clones, approximately 92% of them found once; the top ten carry 0.3% to 0.35%. No antigen is known for these receptors. The input for sequencing was unstimulated CD4+ T cells sorted from spleen or lymph node cells, taken before intestinal transplant. The receptors were sampled from a human donor who received an intestinal transplant.

This sequence joins TRBV7-9 and TRBJ1-2, with D tentatively TRBD1 (5 bases). With 5 bases removed from V and 8 bases from J, the gap between germline ends came to 12 bases. The V gene's germline CDR1 is SEHNR and CDR2 FQNEAQ (reference sequence). The CDR3 consists of 12 residues. The CDR3: CASSPGGKGYTF. CDR3 sequence (DNA): TGTGCCAGCAGCCCGGGGGGTAAGGGCTACACCTTC.

This clone was recorded once. The chain is built from TRBV5-1 and TRBJ2-2; the D is unclear. Germline CDR1 is SGHRS and CDR2 is YFSETQ. Trimming stripped 4 bases from V and 7 bases from J, with 14 bases between. This CDR3 comprises 14 residues. The CDR3 coding sequence is TGCGCCAGCAGCCCCATTGGCGAGGTCGGGGAGCTGTTTTTT. Its protein is CASSPIGEVGELFF.

In the case of this clone: Germline and junction disagree at one end, which may indicate a read error. The chain uses TRBV5-6 and TRBJ1-3; no reliable D call. Germline loops: CDR1 SGHDT, CDR2 YYEEEE. The CDR3 has 15 residues. In DNA form, the CDR3 reads TGTGCCAGCAGCTTTAAGGCCTTCTCTGGAAACACCACATATTTT. It codes for CASSFKAFSGNTTYF.

This chain links TRBV10-1 with TRBJ2-5, with 8 positions matching TRBD1. The CDR3 sequence is 15 residues long. Trimming cost V 4 bases and J 2 bases; bases outside gene matches: 6. CDR1 is WNHNN, CDR2 SYGVQD, per germline (reference sequence). CDR3 bases: TGCGCCAGCAGTGGAGTAGGGACAGGACAAGAGACCCAGTACTTC. This codes for CASSGVGTGQETQYF.

As concerns this clone: An end of the junction does not agree with germline; a read error may underlie this. Additional DNA sequences in this sample encode the identical CDR3. V usage is TRBV2 and J usage is TRBJ2-2; D gene uncertain. The CDR3 length is 13 residues. Germline CDR1 is SNHLY and CDR2 is FYNNEI. DNA of the CDR3: TGTGCCAGCAGTCCCCTTAGGACCGGAGAGCTGTTTTTT. Translating gives CASSPLRTGELFF.

The chain has TRBV27 and TRBJ1-4; D remains unclear. Germline V gives CDR1 MNHEY, CDR2 SMNVEV (reference sequence). The CDR3 contains 16 residues. Trimming left V 5 bases short and J 6 bases short, with 19 bases between. Here the CDR3 DNA reads TGTGCCAGCAGTATTCCTCTGCACCACAAAGATGAAAAACTGTTTTTT. It translates to CASSIPLHHKDEKLFF.

V and J are TRBV6-1 and TRBJ1-1, with D unresolved. V lost 2 bases to trimming and J lost 1 base, with 8 bases between them. The CDR3 is 14 amino acids. Germline assignment: CDR1 MNHNS and CDR2 SASEGT. Here the CDR3 reads CASSEPGRNTEAFF. CDR3 bases: TGTGCCAGCAGTGAACCGGGGAGGAACACTGAAGCTTTCTTT.

This chain links TRBV25-1 with TRBJ2-7, with 8 bases matching TRBD1. This CDR3 spans 14 amino acids. Trimming took 7 bases from V and 4 from J; bases not matched to a gene: 9. CDR1 MGHDK and CDR2 SYGVNS come from the germline V gene. The CDR3 is CASNSGQGAYEQYF. The CDR3 DNA sequence: TGTGCCAGCAATTCCGGACAGGGTGCATACGAGCAGTACTTC.

The chain uses TRBV7-8 and TRBJ2-7, with a possible D match to TRBD1 (5 bases). Between the trimmed V and J ends, which lost 1 base and 9 bases, there was a span of 16 bases. The CDR3 is made up of 14 amino acids. Germline V gene data show CDR1 as SGHVS and CDR2 as FQNEAQ. The CDR3 loop reads CASSLETARTRQYF. DNA of the CDR3: TGTGCCAGCAGCTTAGAGACAGCCCGTACGAGGCAGTACTTC. The full variable domain, in which reference TRBV7-8 and TRBJ2-7 provide the parts outside the CDR3, is GAGVSQSPRYKVAKRGQDVALRCDPISGHVSLFWYQQALGQGPEFLTYFQNEAQLDKSGLPSDRFFAERPEGSVSTLKIQRTQQEDSAVYLCASSLETARTRQYFGPGTRLTVT.

The gene calls are TRBV5-1 and TRBJ2-7; the match to TRBD2 covers 9 bases. Germline V gene lookup returns CDR1 SGHRS and CDR2 YFSETQ. This CDR3 region has 15 residues. J lost 2 bases, V lost 2 bases, and 5 bases had no gene match. CDR3 bases: TGCGCCAGCAGCTTTACGACTAGCGGAACCTACGAGCAGTACTTC. Translating gives CASSFTTSGTYEQYF. The full variable domain, with the rest looked up from reference TRBV5-1 and TRBJ2-7, is KAGVTQTPRYLIKTRGQQVTLSCSPISGHRSVSWYQQTPGQGLQFLFEYFSETQRNKGNFPGRFSGRQFSNSRSEMNVSTLELGDSALYLCASSFTTSGTYEQYFGPGTRLTVT.

This sequence joins TRBV18 and TRBJ1-1; the match to TRBD1 covers 7 bases. This CDR3 is 15 amino acids long. Germline values: CDR1 KGHSH, CDR2 LQKENI. The junction had 6 bases not matched to a gene; V was cut back by 5 bases and J by 0 bases. The CDR3 nucleotides are TGTGCCAGCTCATCAAGGGGACAGATGAACACTGAAGCTTTCTTT. It encodes CASSSRGQMNTEAFF.

V is TRBV5-1 and J is TRBJ1-2; D unresolved. The CDR3 is 13 residues long. V gave up 0 bases and J gave up 8 bases, with 11 bases separating them. Germline V CDR1 and CDR2: SGHRS, YFSETQ. Written as DNA, the CDR3 is TGCGCCAGCAGCTTGGAGCCGTTATCCGGCTACACCTTC. It is translated as CASSLEPLSGYTF.

V is TRBV7-9 and J is TRBJ2-6; no firm D call. The CDR3 has 16 residues. V lost 2 bases and J lost 0, with 8 bases in between. The germline gives CDR1 SEHNR, CDR2 FQNEAQ (reference sequence). In DNA, the CDR3 is TGTGCCAGCAGCTTATTGGGGAACTCTGGGGCCAACGTCCTGACTTTC. It specifies CASSLLGNSGANVLTF.

This chain links TRBV10-3 with TRBJ2-3; TRBD1 might be the D (6 bases). The V end was cut by 4 bases, the J end by 3 bases, with 11 bases between. The CDR3 spans 14 residues. CDR1 and CDR2 from the germline V gene are ENHRY and SYGVKD. The CDR3: CAISAPTGTDTQYF. The CDR3 nucleotides read TGTGCCATCAGTGCACCGACAGGAACAGATACGCAGTATTTT.

The chain recombines TRBV18 with TRBJ2-3; no reliable D call. Germline values: CDR1 KGHSH, CDR2 LQKENI. The V end was cut by 3 bases, the J end by 4 bases, with 8 bases between. This CDR3 contains 13 residues. The CDR3 DNA reads TGTGCCAGCTCACCTGGTTTCCCAGATACGCAGTATTTT. It specifies CASSPGFPDTQYF.

V gene TRBV2 combines with J gene TRBJ1-2; D call uncertain. Per germline, CDR1 SNHLY and CDR2 FYNNEI. There are 13 residues in the CDR3. V lost 4 bases to trimming and J lost 3 bases, with 9 bases between them. The CDR3: CASSGGPYYGYTF. The CDR3, as DNA: TGTGCCAGCAGTGGAGGTCCTTACTATGGCTACACCTTC.

The rearrangement links TRBV6-5 to TRBJ2-7; 7 nucleotides line up with TRBD1. The V gene end was trimmed by 8 bases and the J gene end by 2 bases; junction bases not matched to a gene: 9. Germline V lookup: CDR1 MNHEY, CDR2 SVGAGI. CDR3 length: 14 amino acids. The CDR3, as DNA: TGTGCCAGCGGGGCCGGGACAGTACCCTACGAGCAGTACTTC. It yields the protein CASGAGTVPYEQYF.

The CDR3 here is CASSALRNTIYF. The CDR3 DNA sequence: TGTGCCAGCAGCGCCTTAAGAAACACCATATATTTT. The chain has TRBV7-2 and TRBJ1-3; D gene unclear. V lost 5 bases, J lost 5 bases, and 7 bases lay in between. There are 12 residues in the CDR3. CDR1 and CDR2 (germline): SGHTA, FQGNSA.

This chain uses TRBV5-6 with TRBJ2-3, with unresolved D. The CDR3 consists of 11 residues. V was cut by 2 bases and J by 4 bases, with 2 bases left in between. Per germline, CDR1 SGHDT and CDR2 YYEEEE. This chain's CDR3 is CASSFADTQYF. CDR3 DNA: TGTGCCAGCAGCTTCGCAGATACGCAGTATTTT.

The chain recombines TRBV18 with TRBJ1-5, with 8 bases identical to TRBD1. In germline, CDR1 is KGHSH, CDR2 LQKENI. This CDR3 is built from 13 residues. J gave up 5 bases and V 3 bases, and 0 bases lay outside the gene matches. Here the CDR3 reads CASSPDRDQPQHF. In DNA, the CDR3 is TGTGCCAGCTCACCGGACAGGGATCAGCCCCAGCATTTT.

V usage is TRBV5-6 and J usage is TRBJ1-2, with TRBD1 identical over 7 bases. This CDR3 comprises 13 residues. The V segment lost 4 bases and the J segment 12 bases; nucleotides outside the gene matches: 12. Per germline, CDR1 SGHDT and CDR2 YYEEEE. The CDR3 loop is CASSGEHRGSDTF. Here the CDR3 DNA reads TGTGCCAGCAGCGGGGAACACAGGGGCTCGGACACCTTC.

V usage is TRBV15 and J usage is TRBJ2-7; 8 nucleotides align to TRBD2. V was pared by 0 bases and J by 5 bases, with 12 bases of the junction left unmatched. Germline V gene data show CDR1 as LNHNV and CDR2 as YYDKDF (reference sequence). The CDR3 is 17 amino acids. The CDR3 sequence is CATSREAGGPRENEQYF. Written as DNA, the CDR3 is TGTGCCACCAGCAGAGAGGCGGGAGGCCCAAGGGAGAACGAGCAGTACTTC.

This chain connects TRBV30 to TRBJ2-2; 15 nucleotides line up with TRBD2. Trimming cost V 7 bases and J 4 bases; bases outside gene matches: 7. Germline CDR1 and CDR2: GTSNPN and SVGIG (reference sequence). CDR3 size: 16 residues. CDR3 nucleotide sequence: TGTGCCTCTCCCGGACTAGCGGGAGGGAGCACCGGGGAGCTGTTTTTT. Translation: CASPGLAGGSTGELFF.

This clone appeared a single time. The V gene is TRBV30, the J gene TRBJ1-4; D is unresolved. Trimming took 3 bases from V and 4 from J, leaving 6 bases between them. CDR1 is GTSNPN, CDR2 SVGIG, per germline (reference sequence). The CDR3 is 12 amino acids. The CDR3 here is CAWSQSNEKLFF. The CDR3 nucleotides read TGTGCCTGGAGCCAGAGTAATGAAAAACTGTTTTTT.

V and J are TRBV5-1 and TRBJ1-1; 7 positions match TRBD1. The germline gives CDR1 SGHRS, CDR2 YFSETQ. The CDR3 runs to 14 residues. Trimming removed 0 bases from V and 2 bases from J; junction bases left unmatched: 1. The CDR3 sequence is CASSLVGGNTEAFF. CDR3 bases: TGCGCCAGCAGCTTGGTAGGGGGCAACACTGAAGCTTTCTTT. The full variable domain, in which reference TRBV5-1 and TRBJ1-1 provide the parts outside the CDR3, is KAGVTQTPRYLIKTRGQQVTLSCSPISGHRSVSWYQQTPGQGLQFLFEYFSETQRNKGNFPGRFSGRQFSNSRSEMNVSTLELGDSALYLCASSLVGGNTEAFFGQGTRLTVV.

The gene calls are TRBV30 and TRBJ1-5, with D possibly TRBD1 on 6 matching bases. With 1 base removed from V and 10 bases from J, the gap between germline ends came to 8 bases. The CDR3 runs to 11 residues. Germline lookup yields CDR1 GTSNPN and CDR2 SVGIG (reference sequence). Here the CDR3 reads CAWSDGGPQHF. The CDR3 nucleotides are TGTGCCTGGAGTGACGGGGGCCCCCAGCATTTT.